Listed below are T cell receptor beta chains from one sample, sequenced in a study of blood T cell repertoires in COVID-19. Clones were sequenced by immunoSEQ multiplex PCR, and TCRdb holds only the in-frame ones, with some missing. The sample yields approximately 100,000 clones, just under 90% seen once. The sample taken for sequencing was peripheral blood. These receptors were taken from a human donor in a cohort sampled during active COVID-19. Both conserved end residues are part of each CDR3. Fields, in order: V gene, D gene, clone size, J gene, CDR3 DNA, CDR3 protein. A D gene is named only where the DNA matches it firmly. The size entry is marked missing in some rows and otherwise reads once, few, many or a size class.

v_call: TRBV12-3/TRBV12-4; d_call: .; clone_size: .; j_call: TRBJ2-2; cdr3_nt: TGTGCCAGCAGACAAGACACCGGGGAGCTGTTTTTT; cdr3_aa: CASRQDTGELFF
v_call: TRBV6-5; d_call: TRBD1; clone_size: few; j_call: TRBJ1-6; cdr3_nt: TGTGCCAGCACCCCCGACAGGGCAATTAATTCACCCCTCCACTTT; cdr3_aa: CASTPDRAINSPLHF
v_call: TRBV18; d_call: TRBD1; clone_size: .; j_call: TRBJ1-1; cdr3_nt: TGTGCCAGCATCAGGGCAGGGGGCGGGGTGAACACTGAAGCTTTCTTT; cdr3_aa: CASIRAGGGVNTEAFF
v_call: TRBV3-1/TRBV3-2; d_call: TRBD1; clone_size: .; j_call: TRBJ1-1; cdr3_nt: TGTGCCAGCAGCCATACAGGGGGCACTGAAGCTTTCTTT; cdr3_aa: CASSHTGGTEAFF
v_call: TRBV11-2; d_call: .; clone_size: .; j_call: TRBJ2-7; cdr3_nt: TGTGCCAGCGGCACTAGTTCCGAGCAGTACTTC; cdr3_aa: CASGTSSEQYF
v_call: TRBV18; d_call: TRBD1; clone_size: .; j_call: TRBJ1-1; cdr3_nt: TGTGCCAGCTCACCTCAGGGACAGGGCACTGAAGCTTTCTTT; cdr3_aa: CASSPQGQGTEAFF
v_call: TRBV6-2/TRBV6-3; d_call: .; clone_size: .; j_call: TRBJ2-4; cdr3_nt: TGTGCCAGCAGTTATGGTGGGCCTCTAGCCAAAAACATTCAGTACTTC; cdr3_aa: CASSYGGPLAKNIQYF
v_call: TRBV19; d_call: .; clone_size: .; j_call: TRBJ1-1; cdr3_nt: TGTGCCAGTAGTCCAGGAGGGAACACTGAAGCTTTCTTT; cdr3_aa: CASSPGGNTEAFF
v_call: TRBV2; d_call: TRBD2; clone_size: .; j_call: TRBJ2-3; cdr3_nt: TGTGCCAGCAATGGCCTAGCGGGGGCCCGCACAGATACGCAGTATTTT; cdr3_aa: CASNGLAGARTDTQYF
v_call: TRBV6-6; d_call: TRBD1; clone_size: .; j_call: TRBJ1-1; cdr3_nt: TGTGCCAGCAGTCCTCCGGACAGGGCGAACACTGAAGCTTTCTTT; cdr3_aa: CASSPPDRANTEAFF
v_call: TRBV29-1; d_call: TRBD2; clone_size: .; j_call: TRBJ2-2; cdr3_nt: TGCAGCGTCAGGACTAGCGGGGGGGGCCGGTTGTGGACCGGGGAGCTGTTTTTT; cdr3_aa: CSVRTSGGGRLWTGELFF
v_call: TRBV12-3/TRBV12-4; d_call: .; clone_size: .; j_call: TRBJ2-5; cdr3_nt: TGTGCCAGCAGTTCGGGACATGGGGAGACCCAGTACTTC; cdr3_aa: CASSSGHGETQYF
v_call: TRBV24-1; d_call: .; clone_size: once; j_call: TRBJ2-3; cdr3_nt: TGTGCCACCAGTGATCCGGGTTCCTTTTCAGATACGCAGTATTTT; cdr3_aa: CATSDPGSFSDTQYF
v_call: TRBV7-2; d_call: .; clone_size: few; j_call: TRBJ2-3; cdr3_nt: TGTGCCAGCAGCTTAGATCTCCCTCCCCCAGATACGCAGTATTTT; cdr3_aa: CASSLDLPPPDTQYF
v_call: TRBV7-9; d_call: TRBD1; clone_size: .; j_call: TRBJ1-2; cdr3_nt: TGTGCCAGCAGCTTAGTAGGACAGGGAGACTATGGCTACACCTTC; cdr3_aa: CASSLVGQGDYGYTF
v_call: TRBV4-2; d_call: .; clone_size: many; j_call: TRBJ2-2; cdr3_nt: TGTGCCAGCAGCCAATGGGCCGCCGGGGGGCCGAACACCGGGGAGCTGTTTTTT; cdr3_aa: CASSQWAAGGPNTGELFF
v_call: TRBV5-1; d_call: .; clone_size: .; j_call: TRBJ2-1; cdr3_nt: TGCGCCAGCAGCTTGCGACGGGAGAGGTCCAGATACAATGAGCAGTTCTTC; cdr3_aa: CASSLRRERSRYNEQFF
v_call: TRBV12-5; d_call: .; clone_size: .; j_call: TRBJ2-1; cdr3_nt: TGTGCTAGTGGTTTGGTATTGACTAATGAGCAGTTCTTC; cdr3_aa: CASGLVLTNEQFF
v_call: TRBV7-3; d_call: .; clone_size: .; j_call: TRBJ2-3; cdr3_nt: TGTGCCAGCAGCTTAACGTATGATACGCAGTATTTT; cdr3_aa: CASSLTYDTQYF
v_call: TRBV5-4; d_call: .; clone_size: .; j_call: TRBJ1-2; cdr3_nt: TGTGCCAGCAGCCCAACCAACAGTTTATCTAACTATGGCTACACCTTC; cdr3_aa: CASSPTNSLSNYGYTF
v_call: TRBV11-2; d_call: .; clone_size: .; j_call: TRBJ1-4; cdr3_nt: TGTGCCAGCAGCTCACACCGGTTGGGGGCGACTAATGAAAAACTGTTTTTT; cdr3_aa: CASSSHRLGATNEKLFF
v_call: TRBV7-9; d_call: .; clone_size: .; j_call: TRBJ1-2; cdr3_nt: TGTGCCAGCAGCTGGGGGGGGCGTCTAGGTCGAGATGGCGCGGGTGGCTACACCTTC; cdr3_aa: CASSWGGRLGRDGAGGYTF
v_call: TRBV24-1; d_call: TRBD2; clone_size: .; j_call: TRBJ2-1; cdr3_nt: TGTGCCACCAGTCCCCGAGGTAGCGGGAGGGATGAGCAGTTCTTC; cdr3_aa: CATSPRGSGRDEQFF
v_call: TRBV14; d_call: TRBD2; clone_size: .; j_call: TRBJ2-1; cdr3_nt: TGTGCCAGCAGCCAAGCCACGCCGACTAGCAGACGGCACAATGAGCAGTTCTTC; cdr3_aa: CASSQATPTSRRHNEQFF
v_call: TRBV19; d_call: TRBD2; clone_size: .; j_call: TRBJ2-7; cdr3_nt: TGTGCCAGTAGTCCCGGGACTAGCGGGAGCTACGAGCAGTACTTC; cdr3_aa: CASSPGTSGSYEQYF
v_call: TRBV6-6; d_call: TRBD1; clone_size: .; j_call: TRBJ1-2; cdr3_nt: TGTGCCAGCAGTTGGGACAGGGCTAGCTATGGCTACACCTTC; cdr3_aa: CASSWDRASYGYTF
v_call: TRBV2; d_call: TRBD1; clone_size: .; j_call: TRBJ1-1; cdr3_nt: TGTGCCAGCTCTCAGACAGGGTTTAACACTGAAGCTTTCTTT; cdr3_aa: CASSQTGFNTEAFF
v_call: TRBV5-6; d_call: .; clone_size: .; j_call: TRBJ1-4; cdr3_nt: TGTGCCAGCAGTCCCCTAGCCGCGATTGAAAAACTGTTTTTT; cdr3_aa: CASSPLAAIEKLFF
v_call: TRBV4-1; d_call: TRBD2; clone_size: once; j_call: TRBJ2-1; cdr3_nt: TGCGCCAGCAGCCAAGGGACTAGCGGATTCAATGAGCAGTTCTTC; cdr3_aa: CASSQGTSGFNEQFF
v_call: TRBV5-4; d_call: .; clone_size: .; j_call: TRBJ1-2; cdr3_nt: TGTGCCTTCAACCGGGGAACAGGGTGGCGTGGCTACACCTTC; cdr3_aa: CAFNRGTGWRGYTF
v_call: TRBV5-4; d_call: TRBD1; clone_size: .; j_call: TRBJ2-5; cdr3_nt: TGTGCCAGCAGCACCGACAGGGGCGAGACCCAGTACTTC; cdr3_aa: CASSTDRGETQYF